This is a list of T cell receptor beta chains from one sample in a study of beta chain features in type 1 diabetes. Sequencing was performed with immunoSEQ multiplex PCR; in TCRdb, only in-frame clones are kept and a portion is missing. This repertoire shows 860,000 or so clones, 15% to 20% found once; its top ten account for 0.02% to 0.03%. Sequencing used naive CD4+ T cells from blood. These receptor sequences come from a woman aged 18-29 years in good health. Each CDR3 is given with its conserved first and last residue. A D gene is named only where the DNA matches it firmly. A clone size is listed for some rows: how often the clone was seen (once, few, many), or a class if it is expanded.

d_call,j_call,v_call,clone_size,cdr3_nt,cdr3_aa
NA,TRBJ1-5,TRBV4-3,few,TGCGCCAGCAGCCAAGGAAGACACGGTAACCCCCAGCATTTT,CASSQGRHGNPQHF
NA,TRBJ1-1,TRBV2,NA,TGTGCCAGCAGTGATTCAGGCTGGGGGAGCATGAACACTGAAGCTTTCTTT,CASSDSGWGSMNTEAFF
NA,TRBJ2-7,TRBV10-2,few,TGCGCCAGCCGGGCCACCTCCTACGAGCAGTACTTC,CASRATSYEQYF
NA,TRBJ1-4,TRBV27,NA,TGTGCCAGCAAACTGGTCGGTAGCATACGCAGTAAGAGAAATGAAAAACTGTTTTTT,CASKLVGSIRSKRNEKLFF
TRBD1,TRBJ2-2,TRBV4-2,NA,TGTGCCAGCAGCCACGGGCCGGGACAGGGGGTTTCAAACACCGGGGAGCTGTTTTTT,CASSHGPGQGVSNTGELFF
NA,TRBJ1-5,TRBV6-1,NA,TGTGCCAGCAGTGAAAAACAGCCGCTCCGGCCCCAGCATTTT,CASSEKQPLRPQHF
TRBD2,TRBJ2-1,TRBV5-6,few,TGTGCCAGCAGCACCAAACGGACTAGCGGTAACAATGAGCAGTTCTTC,CASSTKRTSGNNEQFF
TRBD1,TRBJ1-2,TRBV2,NA,TGTGCCAGCAGTCCTCAGACAGGGGCAGGTGGCTACACCTTC,CASSPQTGAGGYTF
NA,TRBJ2-3,TRBV6-5,few,TGTGCCAGCAGTTACGCCGGACAAAGCACAGATACGCAGTATTTT,CASSYAGQSTDTQYF
TRBD2,TRBJ2-7,TRBV7-9,NA,TGTGCCAGCAGCTTAGCTAGCGGGAGCTACGAGCAGTACTTC,CASSLASGSYEQYF